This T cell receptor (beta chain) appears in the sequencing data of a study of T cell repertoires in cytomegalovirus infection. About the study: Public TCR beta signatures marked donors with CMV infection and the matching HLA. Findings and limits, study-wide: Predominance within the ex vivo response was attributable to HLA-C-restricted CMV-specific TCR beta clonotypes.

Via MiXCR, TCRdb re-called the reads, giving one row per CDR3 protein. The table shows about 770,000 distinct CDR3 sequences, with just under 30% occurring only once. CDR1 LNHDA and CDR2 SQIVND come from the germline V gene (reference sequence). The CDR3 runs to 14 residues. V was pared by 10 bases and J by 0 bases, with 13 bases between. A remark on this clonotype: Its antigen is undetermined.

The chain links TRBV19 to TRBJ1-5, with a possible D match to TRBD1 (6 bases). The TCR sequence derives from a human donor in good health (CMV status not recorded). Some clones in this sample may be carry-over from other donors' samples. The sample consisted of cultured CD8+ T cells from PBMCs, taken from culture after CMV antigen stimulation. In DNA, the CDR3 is TGTGCCACCGCGGACAGTTATAGCAATCAGCCCCAGCATTTT. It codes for CATADSYSNQPQHF.